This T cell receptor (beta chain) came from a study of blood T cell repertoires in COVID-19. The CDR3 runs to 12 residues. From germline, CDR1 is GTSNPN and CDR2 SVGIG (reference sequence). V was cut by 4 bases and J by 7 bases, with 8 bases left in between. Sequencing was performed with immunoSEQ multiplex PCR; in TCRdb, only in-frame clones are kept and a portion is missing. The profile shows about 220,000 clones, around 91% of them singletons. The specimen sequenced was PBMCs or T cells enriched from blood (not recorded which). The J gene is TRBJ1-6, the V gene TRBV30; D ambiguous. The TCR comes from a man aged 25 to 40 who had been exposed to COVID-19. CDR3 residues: CAWIRGNSPLHF. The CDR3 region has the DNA TGTGCCTGGATTCGGGGAAATTCACCCCTCCACTTT.